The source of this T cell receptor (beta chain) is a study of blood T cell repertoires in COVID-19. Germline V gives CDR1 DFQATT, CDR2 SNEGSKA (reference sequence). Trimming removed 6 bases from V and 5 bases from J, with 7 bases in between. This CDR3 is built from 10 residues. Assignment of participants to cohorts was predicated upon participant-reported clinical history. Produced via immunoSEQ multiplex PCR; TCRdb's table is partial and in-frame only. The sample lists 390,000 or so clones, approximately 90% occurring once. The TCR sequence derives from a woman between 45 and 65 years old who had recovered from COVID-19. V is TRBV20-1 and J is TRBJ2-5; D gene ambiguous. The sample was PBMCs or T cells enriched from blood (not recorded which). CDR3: CSAPRETQYF. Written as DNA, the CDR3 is TGCAGTGCCCCGAGGGAGACCCAGTACTTC.